This T cell receptor beta chain was captured by sequencing in a study of T-cell memory formation after mild COVID-19. Findings and limits, study-wide: Largely, contracting CD4+ clones fell within CM and EM, and contracting CD8+ clones within EMRA.

Only a few counts were recorded for this clonotype. Its antigen is currently unknown. Using its own MiXCR run on the 5' RACE reads, TCRdb lists one record per CDR3 protein. Of 300,000 to 350,000 distinct CDR3 sequences in the sample, roughly an eighth were seen once. CDR1 and CDR2 (germline): LGHDT, YNNKEL (reference sequence). The V and J ends lost 2 bases and 0 bases respectively, with 11 bases between them. CDR3 length equals 16 residues. Sequenced sample: PBMCs or a T cell subset sorted from them (not recorded which). The source is a man aged 18 to 30 who had mild COVID-19 (a few samples of this study predate the infection). Cell type and time point are not known. The V call is TRBV3-1, the J call TRBJ2-1; no clear D. The CDR3 coding sequence is TGTGCCAGCAGCCAATTGGACGCCAGCTCCTACAATGAGCAGTTCTTC. This translates into CASSQLDASSYNEQFF.